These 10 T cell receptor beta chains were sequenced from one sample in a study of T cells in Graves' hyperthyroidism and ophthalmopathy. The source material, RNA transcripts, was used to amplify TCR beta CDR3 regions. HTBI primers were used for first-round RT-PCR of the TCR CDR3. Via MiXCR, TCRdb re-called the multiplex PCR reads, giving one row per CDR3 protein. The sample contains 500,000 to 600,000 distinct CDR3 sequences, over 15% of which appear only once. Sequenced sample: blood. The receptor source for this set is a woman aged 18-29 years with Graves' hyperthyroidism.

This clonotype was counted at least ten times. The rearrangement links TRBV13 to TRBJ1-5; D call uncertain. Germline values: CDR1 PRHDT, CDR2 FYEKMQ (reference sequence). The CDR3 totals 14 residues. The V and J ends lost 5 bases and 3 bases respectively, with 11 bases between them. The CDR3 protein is CASSRGRVNQPQHF. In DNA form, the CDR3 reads TGTGCCAGCAGCCGAGGACGGGTCAATCAGCCCCAGCATTTT.

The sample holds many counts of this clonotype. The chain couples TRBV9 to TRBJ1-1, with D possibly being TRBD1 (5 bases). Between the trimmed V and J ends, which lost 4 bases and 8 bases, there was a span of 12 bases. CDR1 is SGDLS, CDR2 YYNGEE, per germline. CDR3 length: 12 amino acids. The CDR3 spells CASSSGPREAFF. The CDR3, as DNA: TGTGCCAGCAGCTCAGGGCCGAGGGAAGCTTTCTTT.

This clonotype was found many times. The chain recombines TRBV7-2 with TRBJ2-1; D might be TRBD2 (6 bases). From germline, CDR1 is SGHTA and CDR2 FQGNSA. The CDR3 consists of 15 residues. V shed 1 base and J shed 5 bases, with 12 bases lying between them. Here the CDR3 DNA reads TGTGCCAGCAGCTTAGGCACTAGGACTAACAATGAGCAGTTCTTC. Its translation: CASSLGTRTNNEQFF.

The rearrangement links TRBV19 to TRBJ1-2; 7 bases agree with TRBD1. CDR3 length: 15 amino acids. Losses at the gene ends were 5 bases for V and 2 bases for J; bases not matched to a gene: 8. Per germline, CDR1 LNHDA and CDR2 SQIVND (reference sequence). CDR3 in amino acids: CASSFSTGRNYGYTF. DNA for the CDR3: TGTGCCAGTAGTTTCTCGACAGGGAGGAACTATGGCTACACCTTC.

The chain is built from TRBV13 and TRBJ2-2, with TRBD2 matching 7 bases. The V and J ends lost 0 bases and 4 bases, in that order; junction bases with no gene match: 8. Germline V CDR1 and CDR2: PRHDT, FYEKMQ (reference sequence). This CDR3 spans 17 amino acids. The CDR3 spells CASSLGLGGRITGELFF. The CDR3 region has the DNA TGTGCCAGCAGCTTAGGACTGGGCGGGAGAATCACCGGGGAGCTGTTTTTT. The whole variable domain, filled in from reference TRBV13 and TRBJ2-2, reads AAGVIQSPRHLIKEKRETATLKCYPIPRHDTVYWYQQGPGQDPQFLISFYEKMQSDKGSIPDRFSAQQFSDYHSELNMSSLELGDSALYFCASSLGLGGRITGELFFGEGSRLTVL.

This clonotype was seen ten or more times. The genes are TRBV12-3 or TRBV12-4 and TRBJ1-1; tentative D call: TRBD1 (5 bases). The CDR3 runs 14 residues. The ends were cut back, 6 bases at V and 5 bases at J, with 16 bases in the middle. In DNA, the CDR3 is TGTGCCAGCAGGACAATAGGGGTGGGAACTGAAGCTTTCTTT. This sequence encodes CASRTIGVGTEAFF.

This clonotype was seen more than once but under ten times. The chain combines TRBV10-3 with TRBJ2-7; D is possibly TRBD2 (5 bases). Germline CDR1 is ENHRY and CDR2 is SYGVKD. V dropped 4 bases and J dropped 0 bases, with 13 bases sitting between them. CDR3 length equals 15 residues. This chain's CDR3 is CAISGAGVSSYEQYF. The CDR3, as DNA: TGTGCCATCAGTGGGGCGGGCGTGAGCTCCTACGAGCAGTACTTC.

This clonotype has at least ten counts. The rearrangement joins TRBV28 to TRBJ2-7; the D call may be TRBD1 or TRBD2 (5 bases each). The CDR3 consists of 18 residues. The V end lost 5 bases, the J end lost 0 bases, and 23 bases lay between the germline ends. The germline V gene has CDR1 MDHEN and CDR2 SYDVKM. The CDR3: CASSLLLERGRSSYEQYF. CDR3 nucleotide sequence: TGTGCCAGCAGTCTATTATTAGAGAGGGGAAGGAGCTCCTACGAGCAGTACTTC.

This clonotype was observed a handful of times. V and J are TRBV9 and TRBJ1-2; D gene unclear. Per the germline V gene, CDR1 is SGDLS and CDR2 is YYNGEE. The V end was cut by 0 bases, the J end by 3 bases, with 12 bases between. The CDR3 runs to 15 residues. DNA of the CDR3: TGTGCCAGCAGCGTAGGAAACGACGGATACTATGGCTACACCTTC. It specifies CASSVGNDGYYGYTF.

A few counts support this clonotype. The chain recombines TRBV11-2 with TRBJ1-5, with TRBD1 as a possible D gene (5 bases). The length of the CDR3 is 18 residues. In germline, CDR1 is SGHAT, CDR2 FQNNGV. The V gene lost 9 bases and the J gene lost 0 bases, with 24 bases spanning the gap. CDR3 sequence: CASPPVVQDYYSNQPQHF. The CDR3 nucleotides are TGTGCCAGTCCGCCGGTTGTACAGGACTATTATAGCAATCAGCCCCAGCATTTT.